This T cell receptor (beta chain) was found in a study of resident and recirculating memory T cells in vitiligo. No patient showed confetti depigmentation, a clinical sign of active disease. No vitiligo treatment was given during the prior three months. Study observations and caveats: No unique dominant TCR clone was found in vitiligo lesions.

The germline V gene has CDR1 GTSNPN and CDR2 SVGIG (reference sequence). The CDR3 contains 13 residues. Between the trimmed V and J ends, which lost 2 bases and 5 bases, there was a span of 11 bases. Concerning this clone itself: The antigen is undetermined.

TCRdb keeps only in-frame clones here, not all; method: immunoSEQ multiplex PCR. Here the sample spans fewer than 85,000 clones, about 91% being singletons. This chain uses TRBV30 with TRBJ2-3; no clear D gene. The receptor's source is a male donor with vitiligo. What was sequenced was blood. This CDR3 is CAWSMGFGDTQYF. The CDR3 DNA follows: TGTGCCTGGAGTATGGGCTTTGGAGATACGCAGTATTTT.